These 7 T cell receptor beta chains share one sample of origin, sequenced in a study of blood T cell repertoires in COVID-19. Profiling relied on immunoSEQ multiplex PCR, and the TCRdb table lists in-frame clones only, not all of them. In the table there are some 58,000 clones, around 86% of which are singletons. The sample taken for sequencing was peripheral blood. The receptor set was obtained from a man aged 45-65 years with active COVID-19.

The V call is TRBV29-1, the J call TRBJ2-3; a possible D gene is TRBD2 (5 bases). This CDR3 comprises 14 residues. V lost 3 bases to trimming and J lost 0 bases, with 10 bases between them. Looked up from germline, CDR1 is SQVTM and CDR2 is ANQGSEA. The CDR3 is CSVEAGSSTDTQYF. CDR3 bases: TGCAGCGTTGAGGCGGGTTCTAGCACAGATACGCAGTATTTT.

CDR3 in amino acids: CASSQEGERETQYF. The CDR3 DNA reads TGTGCCAGCAGCCAAGAGGGAGAGAGGGAGACCCAGTACTTC. The rearrangement uses TRBV3-1 (or the pseudogene TRBV3-2) and TRBJ2-5, with a possible D match to TRBD2 (5 bases). The ends were cut back, 0 bases at V and 5 bases at J, with 10 bases in the middle. Germline V gene sequence: CDR1 LGHDT, CDR2 YNNKEL (reference sequence). This CDR3 is built from 14 residues.

The count of this clone is one. The chain joins TRBV20-1 to TRBJ2-7; the D gene is possibly TRBD2 (7 bases). Looked up from germline, CDR1 is DFQATT and CDR2 is SNEGSKA (reference sequence). The CDR3 contains 14 residues. V was pared by 3 bases and J by 1 base, with 13 bases between. CDR3 region: CSASTGGGSYEQYF. The CDR3 DNA is TGCAGTGCTAGTACGGGGGGCGGATCCTACGAGCAGTACTTC.

This clone was counted a single time. This CDR3 reads CASSELLAGGDNEQFF. The CDR3 DNA reads TGTGCCAGCAGTGAACTTTTAGCGGGAGGGGACAATGAGCAGTTCTTC. The chain recombines TRBV6-1 with TRBJ2-1; 11 bases map to TRBD2. The CDR3 loop spans 16 amino acids. V trimming: 2 bases; J trimming: 5 bases; junction bases outside the gene matches: 5. Looked up from germline, CDR1 is MNHNS and CDR2 is SASEGT.

CDR3 DNA sequence: TGTGCCAGCAACGAAATGGGACTAGCGGGTTACGAGCAGTACTTC. Its protein product is CASNEMGLAGYEQYF. The gene calls are TRBV7-2 and TRBJ2-7; TRBD2 matches at 12 bases. Germline V CDR1 and CDR2: SGHTA, FQGNSA. Trimming at V came to 7 bases and at J to 4 bases, leaving 8 bases not matched to a gene. The CDR3 is 15 residues long.

The rearrangement uses TRBV30 and TRBJ2-1, with D tentatively TRBD2 (6 bases). V was trimmed by 4 bases and J by 0 bases, leaving 16 bases between them. CDR3 length equals 16 residues. Germline assignment: CDR1 GTSNPN and CDR2 SVGIG (reference sequence). The CDR3 here is CAWTPGAGHSYNEQFF. Here the CDR3 DNA reads TGTGCCTGGACTCCCGGGGCGGGGCACTCCTACAATGAGCAGTTCTTC.

The rearrangement joins TRBV5-1 to TRBJ1-5, with 7 bases lining up with TRBD1. Germline-derived CDR1 and CDR2 are SGHRS and YFSETQ. The CDR3 extends over 14 amino acids. V lost 0 bases, J lost 5 bases, and 2 bases stayed unmatched. The CDR3 DNA follows: TGCGCCAGCAGCTTGGAGGGGGCTGATCAGCCCCAGCATTTT. Its protein product is CASSLEGADQPQHF.